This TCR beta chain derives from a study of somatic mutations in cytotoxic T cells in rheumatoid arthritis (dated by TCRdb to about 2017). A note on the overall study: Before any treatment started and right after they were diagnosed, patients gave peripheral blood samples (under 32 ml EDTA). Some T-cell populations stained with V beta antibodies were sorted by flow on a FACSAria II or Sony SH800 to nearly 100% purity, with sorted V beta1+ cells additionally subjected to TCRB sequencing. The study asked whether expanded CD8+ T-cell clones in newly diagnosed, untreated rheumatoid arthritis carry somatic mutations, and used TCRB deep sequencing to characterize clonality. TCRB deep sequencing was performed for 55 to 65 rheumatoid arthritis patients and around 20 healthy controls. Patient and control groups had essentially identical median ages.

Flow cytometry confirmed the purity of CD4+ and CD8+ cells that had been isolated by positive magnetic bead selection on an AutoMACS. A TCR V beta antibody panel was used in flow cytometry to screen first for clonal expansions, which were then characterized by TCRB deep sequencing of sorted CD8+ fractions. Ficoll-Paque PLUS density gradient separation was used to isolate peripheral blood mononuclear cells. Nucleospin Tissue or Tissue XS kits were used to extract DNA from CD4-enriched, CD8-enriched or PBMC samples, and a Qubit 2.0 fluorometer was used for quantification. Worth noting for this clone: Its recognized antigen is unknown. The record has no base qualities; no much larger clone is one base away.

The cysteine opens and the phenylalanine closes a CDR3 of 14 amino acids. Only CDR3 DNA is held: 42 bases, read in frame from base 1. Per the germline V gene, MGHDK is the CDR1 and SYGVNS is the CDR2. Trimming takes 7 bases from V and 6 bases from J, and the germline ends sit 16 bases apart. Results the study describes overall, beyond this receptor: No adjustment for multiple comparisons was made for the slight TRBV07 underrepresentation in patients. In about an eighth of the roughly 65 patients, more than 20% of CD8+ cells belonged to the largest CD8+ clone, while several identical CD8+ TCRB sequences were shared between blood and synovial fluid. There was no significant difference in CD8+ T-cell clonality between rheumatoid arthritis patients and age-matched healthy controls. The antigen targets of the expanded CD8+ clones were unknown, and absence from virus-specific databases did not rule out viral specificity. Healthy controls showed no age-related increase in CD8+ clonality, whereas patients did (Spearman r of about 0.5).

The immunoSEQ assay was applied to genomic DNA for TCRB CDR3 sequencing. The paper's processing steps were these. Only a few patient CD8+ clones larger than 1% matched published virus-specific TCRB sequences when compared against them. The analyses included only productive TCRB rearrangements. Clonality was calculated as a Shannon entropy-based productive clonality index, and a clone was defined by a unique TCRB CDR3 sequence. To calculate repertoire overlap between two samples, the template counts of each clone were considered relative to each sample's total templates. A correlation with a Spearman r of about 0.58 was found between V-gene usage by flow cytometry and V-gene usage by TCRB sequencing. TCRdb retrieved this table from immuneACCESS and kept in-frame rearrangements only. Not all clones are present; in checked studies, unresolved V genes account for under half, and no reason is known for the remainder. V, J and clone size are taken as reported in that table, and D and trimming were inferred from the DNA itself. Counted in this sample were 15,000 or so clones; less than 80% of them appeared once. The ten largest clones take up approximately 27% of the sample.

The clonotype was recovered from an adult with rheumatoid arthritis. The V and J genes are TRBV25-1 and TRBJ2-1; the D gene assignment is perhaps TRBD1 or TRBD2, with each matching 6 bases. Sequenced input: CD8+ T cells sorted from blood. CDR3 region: CASTLGGHSNEQFF. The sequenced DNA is TGTGCCAGCACCCTCGGGGGCCACTCCAATGAGCAGTTCTTC.